This entry is about one T cell receptor (beta chain). Its antigen remains unidentified. Per germline, CDR1 LNHDA and CDR2 SQIVND (reference sequence). CDR3 length equals 15 residues. Unmatched junction bases numbered 10, after V lost 5 bases and J lost 5 bases. These data are taken from a study of cytomegalovirus exposure and HLA in healthy donors. Researchers ran the PCR with 60 Vbeta and 13 Jbeta primers. Produced via immunoSEQ multiplex PCR; TCRdb's table is partial and in-frame only. The sample has 80,000 to 100,000 clones; 60% to 75% are singletons. Study-level results: The analysis excluded some indistinguishable V segments, including TRBV6-2 and TRBV6-3. Cytomegalovirus association was assigned to over 150 TCR beta chains.

V usage is TRBV19 and J usage is TRBJ2-5, with TRBD1 matching over 8 bases. This receptor was taken from a female donor in good health and CMV-seronegative. The sequencing sample was made of PBMCs. The CDR3 nucleotides read TGTGCCAGTAGTCGTACTGGACAGGGTGGGGAGACCCAGTACTTC. Its protein product is CASSRTGQGGETQYF. Drawing the rest from reference TRBV19 and TRBJ2-5, the complete variable domain is DGGITQSPKYLFRKEGQNVTLSCEQNLNHDAMYWYRQDPGQGLRLIYYSQIVNDFQKGDIAEGYSVSREKKESFPLTVTSAQKNPTAFYLCASSRTGQGGETQYFGPGTRLLVL.